This TCR beta chain was sequenced for a study of OX40 agonist ivuxolimab in advanced cancers. Study-level results: The antigens recognized by the expanded peripheral T cells, that is their antigen specificity, were not determined. Expanded clones belonging to CD8+ T cells outnumbered, on average, those of CD4+.

Worth noting for this clone: What it binds is not known.

Autoimmune disease history or systemic immunosuppression led to patient exclusion. The table came from immunoSEQ multiplex PCR; TCRdb's copy has only in-frame clones and leaves some out. The repertoire holds around 76,000 clones, with 65% to 90% as singletons. Here the sequenced sample was CD4+ or CD8+ T cells sorted from blood, taken in a trial of the OX40 agonist ivuxolimab. The source of this sequence is an adult with an advanced solid tumor such as melanoma, head and neck, liver or kidney cancer.

The CDR3 nucleotides are TGTGCCAGCAGTACGCGGACAGGGAGGCACACTGAAGCTTTCTTT. Translation gives CASSTRTGRHTEAFF. The chain couples TRBV4-2 to TRBJ1-1; TRBD1 matches 8 bases. This CDR3 region has 15 residues. V dropped 6 bases and J dropped 3; count of bases not matched to a gene: 9. Germline V CDR1 and CDR2: LGHNA, YNFKEQ.